The 31 T cell receptor beta chains listed next were all sequenced from one sample in a study of PD-L1 blockade in urothelial cancer. The method was immunoSEQ multiplex PCR; TCRdb's version includes in-frame clones alone and lacks a portion of them. The table shows 46,000 or so clones, with roughly 87% occurring only once. This specimen consisted of PBMCs, obtained around atezolizumab (anti-PD-L1) treatment. The receptors shown here come from a man aged 60 to 69 with urothelial cancer.

This clone was recorded once. Written as DNA, the CDR3 is TGCGCCAGCAGTGGAGGGTCCGGCAATGAGCAGTTCTTC. Translating gives CASSGGSGNEQFF. The rearrangement joins TRBV10-1 to TRBJ2-1; TRBD2 might be the D (5 bases). Germline lookup yields CDR1 WNHNN and CDR2 SYGVQD (reference sequence). This CDR3 is built from 13 residues. Trimming shortened V by 4 bases and J by 6 bases, and 10 bases separated the two germline ends.

The gene calls are TRBV9 and TRBJ1-1; 9 nucleotides line up with TRBD1. The CDR3 consists of 16 residues. V was pared by 0 bases and J by 4 bases, with 7 bases of the junction left unmatched. From germline, CDR1 is SGDLS and CDR2 YYNGEE. The CDR3 DNA reads TGTGCCAGCAGCGTAGTGGGACAGGGAGAGGGCACTGAAGCTTTCTTT. It codes for CASSVVGQGEGTEAFF.

This rearrangement joins TRBV30 to TRBJ1-4; tentatively, D is TRBD1 (5 bases). With 2 bases removed from V and 8 bases from J, the gap between germline ends came to 12 bases. The V gene's germline CDR1 is GTSNPN and CDR2 SVGIG (reference sequence). The CDR3 totals 13 residues. CDR3 sequence: CAWSTNQGEKLFF. CDR3 coding DNA: TGTGCCTGGAGTACCAACCAGGGAGAAAAACTGTTTTTT.

This chain links TRBV6-6 with TRBJ1-4; TRBD1 is a possible D gene (6 bases). V was clipped by 2 bases and J by 8 bases, with 12 bases between them. The CDR3 extends over 14 amino acids. Germline loops: CDR1 MNHNY, CDR2 SVGAGI (reference sequence). The CDR3 region is CASSYQGGGEKLFF. DNA for the CDR3: TGTGCCAGCAGTTACCAAGGGGGGGGAGAAAAACTGTTTTTT.

The chain employs TRBV6-5 and TRBJ1-2, with D maybe TRBD1 (6 bases). The CDR3 consists of 15 residues. Germline loops: CDR1 MNHEY, CDR2 SVGAGI. Trimming took off 2 bases at V and 8 bases at J, with 18 bases between the two ends. CDR3 loop: CASSYGPDSRIGYTF. The CDR3 nucleotides read TGTGCCAGCAGTTACGGTCCGGACAGTAGGATCGGCTACACCTTC.

This chain links TRBV19 with TRBJ2-7, with 7 bases fitting TRBD1. In germline, CDR1 is LNHDA, CDR2 SQIVND (reference sequence). V shed 3 bases, J shed 6 bases, and the junction held 8 bases outside the gene matches. This CDR3 comprises 14 residues. CDR3 nucleotide sequence: TGTGCCAGTAGTATTAGTCAGGGACAGAGCGAGCAGTACTTC. It specifies CASSISQGQSEQYF.

This chain links TRBV30 with TRBJ1-3, with D maybe TRBD1 (5 bases). The germline gives CDR1 GTSNPN, CDR2 SVGIG (reference sequence). Trimming took 5 bases from V and 0 from J, leaving 11 bases between them. CDR3 length: 14 amino acids. The CDR3 bases are TGTGCCTGGCAGGACATATTCTCTGGAAACACCATATATTTT. It is translated as CAWQDIFSGNTIYF. Full variable domain (outside the CDR3, taken from reference TRBV30 and TRBJ1-3): SQTIHQWPATLVQPVGSPLSLECTVEGTSNPNLYWYRQAAGRGLQLLFYSVGIGQISSEVPQNLSASRPQDRQFILSSKKLLLSDSGFYLCAWQDIFSGNTIYFGEGSWLTVV.

A few counts support this clone. In DNA, the CDR3 is TGTGCCAGCAGGCTGGACAGGGTTGACTATGGCTACACCTTC. It encodes CASRLDRVDYGYTF. The chain combines TRBV6-6 with TRBJ1-2; 8 positions agree with TRBD1. Germline CDR1 reads MNHNY; CDR2 reads SVGAGI (reference sequence). Trimming took 6 bases from V and 3 from J; bases not matched to a gene: 6. CDR3 length equals 14 residues.

The CDR3 region is CASRRVGQPEAFF. The CDR3 nucleotides read TGTGCCAGCAGGAGGGTCGGGCAGCCTGAAGCTTTCTTT. This chain links TRBV2 with TRBJ1-1; D remains ambiguous. V was trimmed by 6 bases and J by 6 bases, leaving 14 bases between them. This CDR3 is built from 13 residues. Germline V gives CDR1 SNHLY, CDR2 FYNNEI.

J is TRBJ2-5 and V is TRBV29-1; TRBD1 might be the D (6 bases). Germline CDR1 and CDR2: SQVTM and ANQGSEA. V gave up 4 bases and J gave up 4 bases, with 13 bases separating them. This CDR3 spans 13 amino acids. CDR3 protein: CSVGGQWGETQYF. In DNA form, the CDR3 reads TGCAGCGTTGGGGGGCAATGGGGAGAGACCCAGTACTTC.

The chain is built from TRBV7-6 and TRBJ2-5, with 8 bases aligning to TRBD2. Losses at the gene ends were 5 bases for V and 5 bases for J; bases not matched to a gene: 7. There are 14 residues in the CDR3. Looked up from germline, CDR1 is SGHVS and CDR2 is FNYEAQ. CDR3 nucleotide sequence: TGTGCCAGCAGCCTTGGACTAGCTCCTGAGACCCAGTACTTC. This codes for CASSLGLAPETQYF.

The chain has TRBV6-5 and TRBJ2-3, with TRBD2 matching over 7 bases. V dropped 6 bases and J dropped 5; count of bases not matched to a gene: 5. The length of the CDR3 is 13 residues. CDR1 is MNHEY, CDR2 SVGAGI, per germline. The CDR3 region is CASSLGGLDTQYF. The CDR3, as DNA: TGTGCCAGCAGCCTCGGGGGGTTAGATACGCAGTATTTT.

This chain links TRBV28 with TRBJ2-3; 8 bases align to TRBD1. This CDR3 comprises 15 residues. Germline trimming cut 5 bases from V and 3 bases from J; bases unmatched to any gene: 7. CDR1 is MDHEN and CDR2 is SYDVKM in the germline V gene. The CDR3 loop is CASSAPGQATDTQYF. In nucleotides, the CDR3 is TGTGCCAGCAGTGCGCCGGGACAGGCAACAGATACGCAGTATTTT.

This clone has a single count. CDR3 residues: CASSLDELFWDTQYF. In DNA form, the CDR3 reads TGTGCCAGCAGCTTGGATGAGCTGTTCTGGGATACGCAGTATTTT. V is TRBV5-5 and J is TRBJ2-3; no reliable D call. The CDR3 is made up of 15 amino acids. V lost 0 bases to trimming and J lost 6 bases, with 14 bases between them. In germline, CDR1 is SGHKS, CDR2 YYEKEE (reference sequence).

The rearrangement joins TRBV11-3 to TRBJ2-3, with 8 bases aligning to TRBD2. Per the germline V gene, CDR1 is SGHNT and CDR2 is YENEEA. V lost 5 bases to trimming and J lost 2 bases; unmatched junction nucleotides: 12. The CDR3 has 17 residues. CDR3 bases: TGTGCCAGCAGCCAGAGGGGTAGCGGGACCTACACAGATACGCAGTATTTT. This sequence encodes CASSQRGSGTYTDTQYF.

V is TRBV30 and J is TRBJ1-2; perhaps TRBD1 as D (6 bases). V lost 3 bases and J 8 bases, leaving 22 bases between the germline ends. This CDR3 has 15 amino acids. Germline CDR1 and CDR2: GTSNPN and SVGIG (reference sequence). The CDR3 sequence is CAWSHSLGAEGGYTF. CDR3 bases: TGTGCCTGGAGCCACTCCCTGGGGGCCGAAGGAGGCTACACCTTC.

In DNA, the CDR3 is TGTGCCAGCTCCTCGACAGGGGTTGGAGGAAACACCATATATTTT. Protein product: CASSSTGVGGNTIYF. The genes are TRBV25-1 and TRBJ1-3; 8 bases are shared with TRBD1. Germline-derived CDR1 and CDR2 are MGHDK and SYGVNS. The CDR3 extends over 15 amino acids. Germline trimming cut 8 bases from V and 4 bases from J; bases unmatched to any gene: 10. Complete variable domain (other parts from reference TRBV25-1 and TRBJ1-3): EADIYQTPRYLVIGTGKKITLECSQTMGHDKMYWYQQDPGMELHLIHYSYGVNSTEKGDLSSESTVSRIRTEHFPLTLESARPSHTSQYLCASSSTGVGGNTIYFGEGSWLTVV.

In this sample, this clone turned up a few times. The V and J genes are TRBV19 and TRBJ2-5; possibly TRBD1 for D (6 bases). CDR1 and CDR2 (germline): LNHDA, SQIVND (reference sequence). V was trimmed by 1 base and J by 4 bases, leaving 13 bases between them. This CDR3 is built from 15 residues. The CDR3 sequence: CASSIVAQGGETQYF. The CDR3 bases are TGTGCCAGTAGTATAGTCGCACAGGGCGGAGAGACCCAGTACTTC.

The chain employs TRBV27 and TRBJ1-5; tentatively, D is TRBD1 (6 bases). The CDR3 consists of 14 residues. Germline CDR1 MNHEY, CDR2 SMNVEV (reference sequence). V was trimmed by 6 bases and J by 2 bases, leaving 11 bases between them. The CDR3 spells CASSPPGGNQPQHF. For the CDR3, the DNA is TGTGCCAGCAGCCCCCCAGGGGGCAATCAGCCCCAGCATTTT.

This clone was counted only a few times. This chain links TRBV6-1 with TRBJ1-3; 7 bases are shared with TRBD1. The CDR3 length is 12 residues. Germline CDR1 reads MNHNS; CDR2 reads SASEGT. V lost 8 bases, J lost 4 bases, and 2 bases stayed unmatched. The CDR3 protein is CASGTDGNTIYF. CDR3 DNA: TGTGCCAGCGGGACAGACGGAAACACCATATATTTT.

This rearrangement joins TRBV11-2 to TRBJ2-5, with D possibly being TRBD2 (5 bases). The V end was cut by 5 bases, the J end by 4 bases, with 11 bases between. The length of the CDR3 is 13 residues. Germline CDR1 is SGHAT and CDR2 is FQNNGV. In DNA, the CDR3 is TGTGCCAGCAGCGTTCAGGAGGCAGAGACCCAGTACTTC. Translating gives CASSVQEAETQYF.

This chain connects TRBV7-2 to TRBJ2-3; no reliable D call. Germline V gene data show CDR1 as SGHTA and CDR2 as FQGNSA. The V end lost 5 bases, the J end lost 2 bases, and 8 bases lay between the germline ends. This CDR3 contains 13 residues. CDR3: CASSNSHTDTQYF. The CDR3 DNA is TGTGCCAGCAGCAACTCTCACACAGATACGCAGTATTTT.

The gene calls are TRBV6-6 and TRBJ2-2; 7 positions match TRBD1. Germline lookup yields CDR1 MNHNY and CDR2 SVGAGI (reference sequence). This CDR3 is built from 15 residues. The junction had 3 bases not matched to a gene; V was cut back by 2 bases and J by 3 bases. This CDR3 reads CASSYGRGYTGELFF. DNA for the CDR3: TGTGCCAGCAGTTACGGCAGGGGGTACACCGGGGAGCTGTTTTTT.

The CDR3 loop reads CAQEGLAGGLHNEQFF. CDR3 DNA sequence: TGTGCCCAAGAGGGACTAGCGGGGGGGCTGCACAATGAGCAGTTCTTC. V is TRBV30 and J is TRBJ2-1; TRBD2 matches 16 bases. The CDR3 covers 16 residues. The V segment lost 8 bases and the J segment 5 bases; nucleotides outside the gene matches: 9. Germline V gene sequence: CDR1 GTSNPN, CDR2 SVGIG (reference sequence).

The chain uses TRBV5-1 and TRBJ1-4, with D tentatively TRBD1 (6 bases). Trimming took 4 bases from V and 4 from J, leaving 11 bases between them. Germline CDR1 reads SGHRS; CDR2 reads YFSETQ. The CDR3 consists of 14 residues. CDR3 coding DNA: TGCGCCAGCAGCCCCGGACAGTATAATGAAAAACTGTTTTTT. Amino acids: CASSPGQYNEKLFF.

The chain combines TRBV7-9 with TRBJ2-3; 10 bases are shared with TRBD1. Per germline, CDR1 SEHNR and CDR2 FQNEAQ (reference sequence). The length of the CDR3 is 16 residues. J was trimmed by 6 bases and V by 5 bases; bases with no gene match: 11. The DNA of the CDR3 is TGTGCCAGCAGCCTATGGACAGGGGGATTCGGGGATACGCAGTATTTT. Its protein product is CASSLWTGGFGDTQYF.

V gene TRBV28 combines with J gene TRBJ1-5, with TRBD1 as a possible D gene (6 bases). CDR3 length: 14 amino acids. Germline V lookup: CDR1 MDHEN, CDR2 SYDVKM. V gave up 10 bases and J gave up 1 base, with 14 bases separating them. In nucleotides, the CDR3 is TGTGCCACCAAGGGGGGGACGAGCAATCAGCCCCAGCATTTT. This codes for CATKGGTSNQPQHF. Based on the CDR3 plus reference TRBV28 and TRBJ1-5, the full variable domain is DVKVTQSSRYLVKRTGEKVFLECVQDMDHENMFWYRQDPGLGLRLIYFSYDVKMKEKGDIPEGYSVSREKKERFSLILESASTNQTSMYLCATKGGTSNQPQHFGDGTRLSIL.

The V gene is TRBV2, the J gene TRBJ1-6; 8 bases align to TRBD1. V dropped 6 bases and J dropped 3; count of bases not matched to a gene: 10. The CDR3 is 17 amino acids. Germline values: CDR1 SNHLY, CDR2 FYNNEI. The CDR3 sequence is CASRGVGQGFYNSPLHF. CDR3 sequence (DNA): TGTGCCAGCAGGGGAGTTGGACAGGGATTCTATAATTCACCCCTCCACTTT.

The gene calls are TRBV28 and TRBJ2-7; 8 bases line up with TRBD1. The CDR3 is 13 residues long. The J segment lost 2 bases and the V segment lost 8 bases, leaving 5 bases of the junction unmatched. Germline V lookup: CDR1 MDHEN, CDR2 SYDVKM. CDR3: CASGGTGPYEQYF. The CDR3 bases are TGTGCCAGCGGCGGGACAGGACCCTACGAGCAGTACTTC.

The chain recombines TRBV7-9 with TRBJ2-3, with D unresolved. The V gene's germline CDR1 is SEHNR and CDR2 FQNEAQ (reference sequence). The V end lost 4 bases, the J end lost 0 bases, and 5 bases lay between the germline ends. The CDR3 covers 13 residues. CDR3 protein: CASSSPSTDTQYF. CDR3 DNA: TGTGCCAGCAGCTCCCCTAGCACAGATACGCAGTATTTT.

The chain carries TRBV30 and TRBJ2-7, with 8 nucleotides matching TRBD2. This CDR3 region has 14 residues. Germline CDR1 is GTSNPN and CDR2 is SVGIG (reference sequence). V gave up 5 bases and J gave up 3 bases; unmatched junction bases: 9. The CDR3 DNA reads TGTGCCTGGTCGGGGGGGGTTATTGACTACGAGCAGTACTTC. Its translation is CAWSGGVIDYEQYF.